These T cell receptor beta chains were read from a single sample in a study of cytomegalovirus exposure and HLA in healthy donors. Data came from immunoSEQ multiplex PCR; TCRdb stores just in-frame clones and leaves some out. In the table there are 100,000 or so clones, about three quarters of which are singletons. The sample was PBMCs. The receptor source for this set is a man under 40 in good health and CMV-seropositive. The CDR3 runs from the conserved cysteine through the conserved F or W. Fields, in order: V gene, D gene, clone size, J gene, CDR3 protein, CDR3 DNA. A D gene is named only where the DNA matches it firmly. Only some rows state a clone size, as once, few, many or a class for expanded clones.

>TRBV28|TRBD2|few|TRBJ2-1
CASSLAGVYNEQFF
TGTGCCAGCAGTTTAGCGGGAGTTTACAATGAGCAGTTCTTC
>TRBV7-2|-|-|TRBJ2-7
CASSLGQGGEQYF
TGTGCCAGCAGCTTAGGGCAGGGAGGCGAGCAGTACTTC
>TRBV28|TRBD2|-|TRBJ2-7
CASSPRTSRLREQYF
TGTGCCAGCAGTCCTAGGACTAGCAGGCTTAGGGAGCAGTACTTC
>TRBV6-5|-|-|TRBJ1-4
CASSYGAGEEKLFF
TGTGCCAGCAGTTACGGGGCAGGGGAGGAAAAACTGTTTTTT
>TRBV28|-|few|TRBJ1-2
CASSFGGRGAGYTF
TGTGCCAGCAGTTTTGGTGGGAGGGGAGCAGGCTACACTTTC
>TRBV11-3|-|-|TRBJ2-3
CASSFRSSADTQYF
TGTGCCAGCAGCTTCAGGTCTAGCGCAGATACGCAGTATTTT
>TRBV5-6|-|-|TRBJ2-5
CASSPVREETQYF
TGTGCCAGCAGCCCGGTACGCGAAGAGACCCAGTACTTC
>TRBV12-2|-|-|TRBJ2-3
CASQGRGRTDTQYF
TGTGCAAGTCAAGGCAGGGGAAGAACAGATACGCAGTATTTT
>TRBV19|TRBD1|-|TRBJ2-6
CATLNRGSGANVLTF
TGTGCCACCCTAAACAGGGGCTCTGGGGCCAACGTCCTGACTTTC
>TRBV29-1|-|-|TRBJ2-7
CSVSVGYEQYF
TGCAGCGTTTCCGTCGGGTACGAGCAGTACTTC
>TRBV5-1|TRBD1|few|TRBJ1-2
CASSQGQGANGYTF
TGCGCCAGCAGCCAAGGACAGGGGGCCAATGGCTACACCTTC
>TRBV28|-|-|TRBJ2-4
CASSLSRGVRNIQYF
TGTGCCAGCAGTTTATCAAGGGGTGTCCGAAACATTCAGTACTTC
>TRBV2|TRBD2|few|TRBJ2-1
CANELVPGLAGGNNEQFF
TGTGCCAACGAGCTGGTCCCGGGACTAGCGGGAGGAAACAATGAGCAGTTCTTC
>TRBV9|-|-|TRBJ1-3
CASSPQAPRNTIYF
TGTGCCAGCAGCCCCCAGGCCCCTCGAAACACCATATATTTT
>TRBV6-5|-|-|TRBJ2-7
CASTRGGASYEQYF
TGTGCCAGCACCCGAGGGGGGGCCTCCTACGAGCAGTACTTC
>TRBV29-1|-|-|TRBJ1-2
CSGDSGEGYTF
TGCAGCGGTGACTCGGGGGAAGGCTACACCTTC
>TRBV6-1|TRBD1|few|TRBJ2-5
CASRRDRVLETQYF
TGTGCCAGCAGACGGGACAGGGTATTAGAGACCCAGTACTTC